The 11 T cell receptor beta chains reported below all come from one sample, sequenced in a study of T cell repertoires in cytomegalovirus infection. Their antigens remain unidentified. One entry per CDR3 protein results from TCRdb running MiXCR on the reads. The sample lists about 110,000 distinct CDR3 sequences; about 30% were seen once. The specimen was CD8+ T cells from cultured PBMCs, collected from culture after CMV antigen stimulation. These receptors were obtained from a human donor in good health (CMV status not recorded). Some clones in this sample may be carry-over from other donors' samples.

In this sample, this clonotype turned up many times. V and J are TRBV4-1 and TRBJ1-1, with TRBD1 as a possible D gene (6 bases). This CDR3 region has 14 residues. Between the trimmed V and J ends, which lost 4 bases and 4 bases, there was a span of 13 bases. Looked up from germline, CDR1 is MGHRA and CDR2 is YSYEKL. The CDR3 loop is CASSLRQELTEAFF. The CDR3 bases are TGCGCCAGCAGCCTAAGACAGGAGCTCACTGAAGCTTTCTTT.

This clonotype was seen a few times. V usage is TRBV6-5 and J usage is TRBJ1-1; D perhaps matches TRBD1 (5 bases). V was pared by 4 bases and J by 3 bases, with 9 bases between. The germline CDR1 and CDR2 sequences are MNHEY and SVGAGI. CDR3 length: 13 residues. CDR3 sequence reads: CASSSQDYTEAFF. The CDR3 bases are TGTGCCAGCAGTTCACAGGACTACACTGAAGCTTTCTTT.

This clonotype came up a few times. The V gene is TRBV4-1, the J gene TRBJ1-5; no reliable D call. The CDR3 covers 13 residues. Trimming pared 5 bases from V and 3 bases from J, leaving 8 bases between. CDR1 is MGHRA, CDR2 YSYEKL, per germline. The CDR3 loop is CASSTGINQPQHF. In nucleotides, the CDR3 is TGCGCCAGCAGCACTGGGATCAATCAGCCCCAGCATTTT.

The chain is built from TRBV5-6 and TRBJ2-7, with TRBD1 as a possible D gene (5 bases). The CDR3 has 12 residues. Trimming cost V 2 bases and J 6 bases, with 9 bases left between them. Germline V CDR1 and CDR2: SGHDT, YYEEEE. The chain's CDR3 is CASSFGQGEQYF. The CDR3 bases are TGTGCCAGCAGCTTCGGGCAGGGCGAGCAGTACTTC.

This clonotype was observed a few times. CDR3 nucleotides: TGTGCCAGTAGTATCGGGACACGGGCTAACTATGGCTACACCTTC. Its protein product is CASSIGTRANYGYTF. The chain links TRBV19 to TRBJ1-2; D might be TRBD1 (6 bases). Looked up from germline, CDR1 is LNHDA and CDR2 is SQIVND (reference sequence). This CDR3 comprises 15 residues. V lost 3 bases and J 0 bases, leaving 11 bases between the germline ends.

At least ten counts were recorded for this clonotype. The V gene is TRBV6-1, the J gene TRBJ2-3; 10 nucleotides match TRBD1. Per germline, CDR1 MNHNS and CDR2 SASEGT. V lost 6 bases to trimming and J lost 2 bases; unmatched junction nucleotides: 2. The CDR3 sequence is 14 residues long. The CDR3 nucleotides are TGTGCCAGCAGAGACAGGGGGCACACAGATACGCAGTATTTT. It codes for CASRDRGHTDTQYF.

This clonotype showed up just a few times. This chain joins TRBV12-3 or TRBV12-4 and TRBJ2-3, with 9 nucleotides matching TRBD1. V shed 6 bases and J 4 bases; nucleotides not matched to a gene: 5. This CDR3 region has 14 residues. As DNA, the CDR3 is TGTGCCAGCAGCTGGACAGGGGTCGCAGATACGCAGTATTTT. It encodes CASSWTGVADTQYF.

The chain is built from TRBV12-3 or TRBV12-4 and TRBJ1-5; a weak D match, TRBD1 (5 bases). V gave up 7 bases and J gave up 2 bases, with 6 bases separating them. This CDR3 contains 12 residues. The CDR3, as DNA: TGTGCCAGCATGGGGGGCAATCAGCCCCAGCATTTT. This translates into CASMGGNQPQHF.

In its sample, this clonotype was seen a few times. This rearrangement joins TRBV7-8 to TRBJ1-1; 9 bases are a match to TRBD1. J was trimmed by 4 bases and V by 3 bases; bases with no gene match: 3. Germline CDR1 reads SGHVS; CDR2 reads FQNEAQ. The CDR3 runs 14 residues. The CDR3 loop is CASSFGQGSTEAFF. In nucleotides, the CDR3 is TGTGCCAGCAGCTTTGGACAGGGGAGCACTGAAGCTTTCTTT.

This clonotype has just a few counts. This chain uses TRBV19 with TRBJ2-7; maybe TRBD2 (5 bases). CDR1 LNHDA and CDR2 SQIVND come from the germline V gene (reference sequence). The V end lost 3 bases, the J end lost 5 bases, and 17 bases lay between the germline ends. The CDR3 has 15 amino acids. The CDR3 spells CASSIFGDSANEQYF. The CDR3 coding sequence is TGTGCCAGTAGTATTTTCGGGGATTCAGCCAACGAGCAGTACTTC.

This clonotype showed up just a few times. V usage is TRBV5-1 and J usage is TRBJ1-1, with 7 bases matching TRBD1. With 4 bases clipped from V and 0 bases from J, the junction kept 6 bases outside the gene matches. Germline values: CDR1 SGHRS, CDR2 YFSETQ. The CDR3 totals 15 residues. As DNA, the CDR3 is TGCGCCAGCAGCCCGGGGACAGAATTGAACACTGAAGCTTTCTTT. It translates to CASSPGTELNTEAFF. Full variable domain (remainder filled in from reference TRBV5-1 and TRBJ1-1): KAGVTQTPRYLIKTRGQQVTLSCSPISGHRSVSWYQQTPGQGLQFLFEYFSETQRNKGNFPGRFSGRQFSNSRSEMNVSTLELGDSALYLCASSPGTELNTEAFFGQGTRLTVV.